The 3 T cell receptor beta chains presented below share a single source sample, sequenced in a study of cytomegalovirus exposure and HLA in healthy donors. PCR was performed using 60 Vbeta and 13 Jbeta primers. Measured with immunoSEQ multiplex PCR; TCRdb has only the in-frame clones, and not every one. This sample has hundreds of thousands of clones, with approximately 80% found just once. Sequencing was performed on PBMCs. The receptors come from a woman aged 40 to 50 in good health and CMV-seronegative.

The gene calls are TRBV14 and TRBJ1-1; D remains unclear. Trimming took off 0 bases at V and 4 bases at J, with 9 bases between the two ends. The length of the CDR3 is 14 residues. CDR1 and CDR2 (germline): SGHDN, FVKESK. CDR3: CASSQDLGSTEAFF. The CDR3 bases are TGTGCCAGCAGCCAAGACCTCGGGAGCACTGAAGCTTTCTTT.

V and J are TRBV10-3 and TRBJ2-7; TRBD2 is a possible D gene (6 bases). The CDR3 has 13 amino acids. Trimming removed 6 bases from V and 5 bases from J, with 14 bases in between. Germline-derived CDR1 and CDR2 are ENHRY and SYGVKD. The CDR3: CAIRRVGGDEQYF. In DNA form, the CDR3 reads TGTGCCATCAGGAGGGTCGGAGGGGACGAGCAGTACTTC.

Concerning this clone itself: Other DNA sequences of this sample code for an identical CDR3. This chain joins TRBV2 and TRBJ2-1, with D maybe TRBD2 (5 bases). Germline V CDR1 and CDR2: SNHLY, FYNNEI. The CDR3 contains 15 residues. V was shortened by 2 bases and J by 1 base, with 9 bases between the two germline ends. The CDR3 DNA sequence: TGTGCCAGCAGTGAACGGCGGGTTTCCTACAATGAGCAGTTCTTC. Translating it yields CASSERRVSYNEQFF.